This T cell receptor (beta chain) derives from a study of spatial heterogeneity in lung cancer. Broader study findings: Tracking of tumor mutation counts was seen in expanded intratumoral alpha and beta TCR counts.

In its sample, this clonotype was seen many times. The antigen is unknown. Specified time point: sample taken at primary tumor resection. TCRdb redid the calling of the 5' RACE reads with MiXCR, one entry per CDR3 protein. Of 20,000 to 25,000 distinct CDR3 sequences listed, roughly 8.3% are singletons. This clonotype was obtained from a male donor with early-stage non-small cell lung cancer. This material consisted of lung tumor tissue, taken at surgery.

The CDR3 spells CASSLLQDPAEAFF. DNA for the CDR3: TGTGCCAGCAGTTTATTACAGGATCCAGCTGAAGCTTTCTTT. The chain combines TRBV28 with TRBJ1-1; possible D gene TRBD1, 5 bases. Germline V lookup: CDR1 MDHEN, CDR2 SYDVKM. The CDR3 spans 14 residues. V lost 1 base and J 6 bases, leaving 12 bases between the germline ends.